This T cell receptor beta chain stems from a study of identical twins. The germline V gene has CDR1 DFQATT and CDR2 SNEGSKA (reference sequence). Between the trimmed V and J ends, which lost 6 bases and 0 bases, there was a span of 20 bases. CDR3 size: 17 residues. Healthy Caucasian individuals made up all the donors. One entry per CDR3 protein, called by TCRdb with MiXCR from the 5' RACE reads. The sample gives 400,000 to 500,000 distinct CDR3 sequences, 15% to 20% of which show up once; around 10% is in the top ten. This clonotype was seen more than once but under ten times. The sequencing sample was made of naive T cells sorted from blood. The source is a man over 45 in good health. The chain couples TRBV20-1 to TRBJ1-4; no firm D call. The CDR3 bases are TGCAGTGCCGAAAAGGGTTGGGGTACTGCAACTAATGAAAAACTGTTTTTT. Translated, it gives CSAEKGWGTATNEKLFF.